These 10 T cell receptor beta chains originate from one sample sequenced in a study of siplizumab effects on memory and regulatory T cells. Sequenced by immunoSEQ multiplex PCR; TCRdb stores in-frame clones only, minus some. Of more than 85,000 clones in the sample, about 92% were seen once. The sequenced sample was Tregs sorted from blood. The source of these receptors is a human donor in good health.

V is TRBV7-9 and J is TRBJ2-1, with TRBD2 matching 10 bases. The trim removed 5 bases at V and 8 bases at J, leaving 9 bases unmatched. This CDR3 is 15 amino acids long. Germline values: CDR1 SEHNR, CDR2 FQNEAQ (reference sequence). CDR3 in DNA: TGTGCCAGCAGCGAACTTAGCGGGAGGCTGGATGAGCAGTTCTTC. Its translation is CASSELSGRLDEQFF.

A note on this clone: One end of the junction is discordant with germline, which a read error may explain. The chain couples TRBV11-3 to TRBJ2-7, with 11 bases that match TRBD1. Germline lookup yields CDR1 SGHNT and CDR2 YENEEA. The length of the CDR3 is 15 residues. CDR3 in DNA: TGTGCCAGCAGCCCACGGACAGGGGGCTCCCACGAGCAGTACTTC. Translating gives CASSPRTGGSHEQYF.

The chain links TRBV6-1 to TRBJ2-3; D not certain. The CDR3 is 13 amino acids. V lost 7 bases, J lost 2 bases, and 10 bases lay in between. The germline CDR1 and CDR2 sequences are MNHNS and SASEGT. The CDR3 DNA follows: TGTGCCAGCAAACGGCGGAACACAGATACGCAGTATTTT. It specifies CASKRRNTDTQYF.

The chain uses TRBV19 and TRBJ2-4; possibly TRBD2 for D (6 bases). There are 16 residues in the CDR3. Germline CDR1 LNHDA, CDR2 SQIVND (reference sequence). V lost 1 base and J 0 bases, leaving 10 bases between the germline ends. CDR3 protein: CASSIVGGLAKNIQYF. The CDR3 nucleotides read TGTGCCAGTAGTATAGTGGGGGGACTAGCCAAAAACATTCAGTACTTC.

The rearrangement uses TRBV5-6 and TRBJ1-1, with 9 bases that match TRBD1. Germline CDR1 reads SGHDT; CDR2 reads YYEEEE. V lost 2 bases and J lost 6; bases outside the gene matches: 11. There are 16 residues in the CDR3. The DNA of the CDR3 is TGTGCCAGCAGCTTCTTATTACAGGGGGCGCTGCCTGAAGCTTTCTTT. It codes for CASSFLLQGALPEAFF.

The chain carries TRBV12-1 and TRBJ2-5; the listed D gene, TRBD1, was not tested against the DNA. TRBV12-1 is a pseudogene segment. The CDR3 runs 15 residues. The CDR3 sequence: CASSQNGQNQETQYF. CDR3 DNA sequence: TGTGCCAGCAGCCAGAACGGACAGAACCAAGAGACCCAGTACTTC.

The CDR3 DNA follows: TGCGCCAGCAGCTTGGGCGGCGCGGGGGTTGCCTACGAGCAGTACTTC. It specifies CASSLGGAGVAYEQYF. The chain uses TRBV5-1 and TRBJ2-7; 7 bases fit TRBD2. CDR1 is SGHRS, CDR2 YFSETQ, per germline. V lost 0 bases, J lost 2 bases, and 8 bases stayed unmatched. The CDR3 length is 16 residues.

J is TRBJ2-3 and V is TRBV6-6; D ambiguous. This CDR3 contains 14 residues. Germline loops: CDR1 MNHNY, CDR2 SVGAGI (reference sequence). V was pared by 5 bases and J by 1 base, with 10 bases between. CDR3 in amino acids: CASSPRARTDTQYF. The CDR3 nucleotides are TGTGCCAGCAGTCCACGGGCACGCACAGATACGCAGTATTTT.

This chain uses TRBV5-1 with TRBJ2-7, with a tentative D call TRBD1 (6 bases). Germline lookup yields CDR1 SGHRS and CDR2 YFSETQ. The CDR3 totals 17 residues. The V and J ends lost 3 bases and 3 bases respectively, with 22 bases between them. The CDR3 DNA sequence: TGCGCCAGCAGCTCCACGACAGGCACCGGGACGAGCTACGAGCAGTACTTC. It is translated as CASSSTTGTGTSYEQYF. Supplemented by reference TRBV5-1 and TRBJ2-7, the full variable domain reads KAGVTQTPRYLIKTRGQQVTLSCSPISGHRSVSWYQQTPGQGLQFLFEYFSETQRNKGNFPGRFSGRQFSNSRSEMNVSTLELGDSALYLCASSSTTGTGTSYEQYFGPGTRLTVT.

The CDR3 region is CATSRAGGAREQFF. The CDR3 DNA follows: TGTGCCACCAGCAGAGCGGGTGGTGCGAGGGAGCAGTTCTTC. This chain connects TRBV15 to TRBJ2-1; D remains ambiguous. The CDR3 contains 14 residues. Germline CDR1 is LNHNV and CDR2 is YYDKDF (reference sequence). V gave up 1 base and J gave up 10 bases, with 14 bases separating them.